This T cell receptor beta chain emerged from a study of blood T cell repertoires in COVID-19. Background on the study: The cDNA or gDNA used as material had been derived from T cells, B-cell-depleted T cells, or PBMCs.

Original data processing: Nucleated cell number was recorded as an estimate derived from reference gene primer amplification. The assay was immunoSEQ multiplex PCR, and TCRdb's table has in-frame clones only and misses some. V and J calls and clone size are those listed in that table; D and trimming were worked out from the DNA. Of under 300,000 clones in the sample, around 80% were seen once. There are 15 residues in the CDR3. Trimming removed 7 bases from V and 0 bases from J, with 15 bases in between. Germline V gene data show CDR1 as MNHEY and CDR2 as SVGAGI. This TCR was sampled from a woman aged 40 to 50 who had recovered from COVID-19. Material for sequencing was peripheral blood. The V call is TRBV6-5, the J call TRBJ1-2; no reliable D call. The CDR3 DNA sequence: TGTGCCAGCAAGCTTCGCGAATCCTCTAACTATGGCTACACCTTC. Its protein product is CASKLRESSNYGYTF.